This TCR beta chain derives from a study of blood T cell repertoires in COVID-19. Study context: The study drew acute and convalescent COVID-19 samples from the United States, Italy and Spain.

Original handling: Nucleated cell counts were estimated from reference gene primer amplification. The repertoire was sequenced with immunoSEQ multiplex PCR; TCRdb's copy has only in-frame clones and lacks some. V, J and clone size are those of that table, while D and trimming were read from the DNA. Among some 42,000 clones listed, around 90% were seen once. The sample comprised peripheral blood. The TCR sequence derives from a man aged 45 to 65 with active COVID-19.

Here the CDR3 reads CASRPSTGGGSPLHF. The CDR3 bases are TGTGCCAGCAGACCGTCGACAGGGGGTGGTTCACCCCTCCACTTT. The rearrangement joins TRBV28 to TRBJ1-6; 9 bases fit TRBD1. With 6 bases clipped from V and 9 bases from J, the junction kept 9 bases outside the gene matches. CDR3 length equals 15 residues. Germline CDR1 reads MDHEN; CDR2 reads SYDVKM. Variable domain in full (rest from reference TRBV28 and TRBJ1-6): DVKVTQSSRYLVKRTGEKVFLECVQDMDHENMFWYRQDPGLGLRLIYFSYDVKMKEKGDIPEGYSVSREKKERFSLILESASTNQTSMYLCASRPSTGGGSPLHFGNGTRLTVT.